This record covers a single T cell receptor (beta chain). The data were taken from a study of blood T cell repertoires in COVID-19. Trimming cost V 1 base and J 6 bases, with 16 bases left between them. This CDR3 region has 16 residues. CDR1 and CDR2 (germline): SGHDT, YYEEEE. Produced via immunoSEQ multiplex PCR; TCRdb's table is partial and in-frame only. The table includes about 240,000 clones, roughly 82% detected once. The rearrangement uses TRBV5-6 and TRBJ2-2, with a weak D call TRBD1 (5 bases). Sample: peripheral blood. The sequence was collected from a man aged 80 or over with acute or convalescent COVID-19. As DNA, the CDR3 is TGTGCCAGCAGCTTGTATAACTGGGCAGGGTCCGGGGAGCTGTTTTTT. Residues: CASSLYNWAGSGELFF.